This T cell receptor (beta chain) was documented in a study of response to subunit inactivated influenza vaccine. Notes on the study in general: That few new T cells are recruited by each seasonal influenza vaccination was the authors' suggestion.

TCRdb recomputed calls from the RT-PCR reads with MiXCR, one row per CDR3 protein. The data show roughly 190,000 distinct CDR3 sequences, roughly 14% seen once. The CDR3 is 12 residues long. The V and J ends lost 8 bases and 2 bases respectively, with 7 bases between them. This clonotype was observed a few times. Its antigen remains unidentified. This specimen consisted of CD8+ T cells sorted from PBMCs, obtained around 5 days after vaccination. The source is a man aged 50 or older who received an inactivated influenza vaccine. V and J are TRBV12-3 or TRBV12-4 and TRBJ2-4, with D possibly TRBD2 on 5 matching bases. The CDR3: CASSGTKNIQYF. The CDR3 bases are TGTGCCAGCTCGGGGACCAAAAACATTCAGTACTTC.